This entry features one T cell receptor (beta chain) sequence. TCRdb's copy holds only in-frame clones and misses some; the assay was immunoSEQ multiplex PCR. The table has 75,000 or so clones, 90% to 95% seen once; the top ten hold 0.4% to 0.45%. This sample is drawn from a study of technical replicates of blood from several donors. The germline V gene encodes CDR1 SGHRS and CDR2 YFSETQ. This CDR3 is built from 14 residues. With 0 bases removed from V and 6 bases from J, the gap between germline ends came to 12 bases. The chain carries TRBV5-1 and TRBJ1-2; maybe TRBD1 (5 bases). The TCR was taken from a human donor in good health. Sample: T cells isolated from PBMCs. DNA for the CDR3: TGCGCCAGCAGCTTGGGTGCGGGGGAGCATGGCTACACCTTC. Translation: CASSLGAGEHGYTF.